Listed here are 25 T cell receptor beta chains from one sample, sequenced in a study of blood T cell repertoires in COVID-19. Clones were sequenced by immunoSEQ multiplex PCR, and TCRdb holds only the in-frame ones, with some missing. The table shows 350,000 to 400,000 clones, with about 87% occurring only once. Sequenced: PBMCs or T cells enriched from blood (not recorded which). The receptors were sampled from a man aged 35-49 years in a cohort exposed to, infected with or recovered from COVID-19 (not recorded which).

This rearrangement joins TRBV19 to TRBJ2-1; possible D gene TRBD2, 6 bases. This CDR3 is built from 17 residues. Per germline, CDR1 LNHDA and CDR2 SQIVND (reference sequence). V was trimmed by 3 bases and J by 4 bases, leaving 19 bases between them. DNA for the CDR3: TGTGCCAGTAGTATCGGTACTGTCGGGGGAGCATACAATGAGCAGTTCTTC. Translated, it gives CASSIGTVGGAYNEQFF.

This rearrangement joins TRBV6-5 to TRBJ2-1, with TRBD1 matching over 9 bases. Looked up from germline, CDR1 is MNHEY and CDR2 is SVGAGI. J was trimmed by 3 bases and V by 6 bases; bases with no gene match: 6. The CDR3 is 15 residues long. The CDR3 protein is CASSLQGADYNEQFF. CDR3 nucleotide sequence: TGTGCCAGCAGCTTACAGGGGGCGGACTACAATGAGCAGTTCTTC.

The CDR3 here is CASSLGFAGASGYTF. DNA for the CDR3: TGTGCCAGCAGCTTAGGTTTTGCGGGGGCGAGTGGCTACACCTTC. The chain combines TRBV7-2 with TRBJ1-2; TRBD1 might be the D (6 bases). Germline CDR1 is SGHTA and CDR2 is FQGNSA. The CDR3 runs to 15 residues. V was pared by 1 base and J by 7 bases, with 16 bases between. Full variable domain (remainder filled in from reference TRBV7-2 and TRBJ1-2): GAGVSQSPSNKVTEKGKDVELRCDPISGHTALYWYRQSLGQGLEFLIYFQGNSAPDKSGLPSDRFSAERTGGSVSTLTIQRTQQEDSAVYLCASSLGFAGASGYTFGSGTRLTVV.

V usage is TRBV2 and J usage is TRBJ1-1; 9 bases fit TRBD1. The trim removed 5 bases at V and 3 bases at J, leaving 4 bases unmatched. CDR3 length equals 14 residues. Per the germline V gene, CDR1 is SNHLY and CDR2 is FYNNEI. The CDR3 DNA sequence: TGTGCCAGCAGTCTCACAGGGGGCCACACTGAAGCTTTCTTT. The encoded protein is CASSLTGGHTEAFF.

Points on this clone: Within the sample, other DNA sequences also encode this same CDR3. This CDR3 reads CASSLTSGKNTGELFF. CDR3 coding DNA: TGCGCCAGCAGCTTAACTAGCGGTAAAAACACCGGGGAGCTGTTTTTT. The V gene is TRBV5-1, the J gene TRBJ2-2, with 8 nucleotides matching TRBD2. The germline V gene encodes CDR1 SGHRS and CDR2 YFSETQ. V trimming: 2 bases; J trimming: 2 bases; junction bases outside the gene matches: 5. CDR3 size: 16 residues.

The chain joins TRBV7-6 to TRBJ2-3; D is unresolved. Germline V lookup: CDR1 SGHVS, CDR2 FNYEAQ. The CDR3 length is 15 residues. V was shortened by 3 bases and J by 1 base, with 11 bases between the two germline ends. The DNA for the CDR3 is TGTGCCAGCAGCTTCGCCCTCCCGGGCACAGATACGCAGTATTTT. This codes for CASSFALPGTDTQYF.

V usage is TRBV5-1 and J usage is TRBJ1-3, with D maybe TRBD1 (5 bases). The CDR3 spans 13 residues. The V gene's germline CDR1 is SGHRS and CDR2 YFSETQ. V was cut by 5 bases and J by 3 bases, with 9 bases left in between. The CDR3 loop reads CASRTADGNTIYF. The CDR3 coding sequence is TGCGCCAGCAGGACAGCTGATGGAAACACCATATATTTT.

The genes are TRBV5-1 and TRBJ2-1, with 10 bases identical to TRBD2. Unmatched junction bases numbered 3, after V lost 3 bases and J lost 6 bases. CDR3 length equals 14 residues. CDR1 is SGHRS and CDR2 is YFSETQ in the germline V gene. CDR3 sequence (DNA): TGCGCCAGCAGCTGGACTAGCGGATCCAATGAGCAGTTCTTC. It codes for CASSWTSGSNEQFF.

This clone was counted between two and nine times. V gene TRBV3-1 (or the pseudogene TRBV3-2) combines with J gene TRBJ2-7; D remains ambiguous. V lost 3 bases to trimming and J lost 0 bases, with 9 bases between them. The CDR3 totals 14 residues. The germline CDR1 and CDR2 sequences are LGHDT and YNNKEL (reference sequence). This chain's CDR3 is CASSHGRSSYEQYF. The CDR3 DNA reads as TGTGCCAGCAGCCATGGCCGAAGCTCCTACGAGCAGTACTTC.

The DNA of the CDR3 is TGTGCCAGCAGCTTAAGGGGAGGATCCACGGAAGCTGAAGCTTTCTTT. It is translated as CASSLRGGSTEAEAFF. This rearrangement joins TRBV5-4 to TRBJ1-1, with D possibly matching TRBD1 (5 bases). V lost 2 bases and J 6 bases, leaving 20 bases between the germline ends. The CDR3 sequence is 16 residues long. The germline gives CDR1 SGHNT, CDR2 YYREEE (reference sequence).

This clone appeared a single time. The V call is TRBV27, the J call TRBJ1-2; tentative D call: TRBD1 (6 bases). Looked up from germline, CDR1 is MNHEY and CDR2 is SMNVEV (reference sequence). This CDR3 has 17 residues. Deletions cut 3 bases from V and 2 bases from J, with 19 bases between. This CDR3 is CASSFNPTGHRNYGYTF. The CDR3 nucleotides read TGTGCCAGCAGTTTCAACCCAACAGGGCACCGAAACTATGGCTACACCTTC.

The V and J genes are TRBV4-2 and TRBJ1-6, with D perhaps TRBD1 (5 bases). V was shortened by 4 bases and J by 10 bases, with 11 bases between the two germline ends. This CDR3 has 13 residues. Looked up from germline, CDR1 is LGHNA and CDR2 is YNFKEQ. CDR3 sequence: CASSPTGGSPLHF. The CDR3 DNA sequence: TGTGCCAGCAGCCCCACCGGGGGGTCACCCCTCCACTTT.

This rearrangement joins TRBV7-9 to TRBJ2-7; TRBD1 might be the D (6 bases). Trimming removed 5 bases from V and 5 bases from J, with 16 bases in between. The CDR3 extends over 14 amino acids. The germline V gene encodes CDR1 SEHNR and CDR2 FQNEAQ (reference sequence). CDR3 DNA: TGTGCCAGCAGCCAAGGGGCAGGGGTTCACGAGCAGTACTTC. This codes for CASSQGAGVHEQYF. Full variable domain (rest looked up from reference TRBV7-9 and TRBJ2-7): DTGVSQNPRHKITKRGQNVTFRCDPISEHNRLYWYRQTLGQGPEFLTYFQNEAQLEKSRLLSDRFSAERPKGSFSTLEIQRTEQGDSAMYLCASSQGAGVHEQYFGPGTRLTVT.

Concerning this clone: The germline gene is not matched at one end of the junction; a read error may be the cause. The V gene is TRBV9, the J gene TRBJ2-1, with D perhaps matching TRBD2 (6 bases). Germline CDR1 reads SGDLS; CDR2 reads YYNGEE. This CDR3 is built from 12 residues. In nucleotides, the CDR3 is TGTGCCAGCAGCGTAGTCGGGAGCGAGCAGCTCTTC. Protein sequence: CASSVVGSEQLF.

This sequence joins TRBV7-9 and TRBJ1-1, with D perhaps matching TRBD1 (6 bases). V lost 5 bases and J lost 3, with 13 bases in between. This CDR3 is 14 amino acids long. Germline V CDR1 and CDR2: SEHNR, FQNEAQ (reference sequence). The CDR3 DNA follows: TGTGCCAGCAGCCTCGGGGGGGCGTACACTGAAGCTTTCTTT. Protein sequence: CASSLGGAYTEAFF.

The CDR3 nucleotides read TGTGCCAGCAGCCAAGGTTTAGCTGGGAGGGGTTACGAGCAGTACTTC. Translated: CASSQGLAGRGYEQYF. This chain uses TRBV14 with TRBJ2-7; 7 bases map to TRBD2. The germline gives CDR1 SGHDN, CDR2 FVKESK. With V trimmed by 1 base and J by 4 bases, 10 bases remained unmatched. The CDR3 has 16 amino acids.

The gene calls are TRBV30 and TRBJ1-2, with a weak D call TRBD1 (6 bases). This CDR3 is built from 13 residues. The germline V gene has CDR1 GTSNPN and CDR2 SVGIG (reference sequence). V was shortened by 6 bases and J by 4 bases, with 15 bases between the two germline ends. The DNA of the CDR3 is TGTGCCTGTGTCAGGGTAGGGGGCTATGGCTACACCTTC. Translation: CACVRVGGYGYTF.

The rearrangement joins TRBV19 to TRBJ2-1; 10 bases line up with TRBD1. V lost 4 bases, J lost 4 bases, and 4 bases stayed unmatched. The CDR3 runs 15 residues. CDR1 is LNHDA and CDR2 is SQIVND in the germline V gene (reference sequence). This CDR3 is CASSKGQGKYNEQFF. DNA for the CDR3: TGTGCCAGTAGTAAGGGACAGGGGAAATACAATGAGCAGTTCTTC.

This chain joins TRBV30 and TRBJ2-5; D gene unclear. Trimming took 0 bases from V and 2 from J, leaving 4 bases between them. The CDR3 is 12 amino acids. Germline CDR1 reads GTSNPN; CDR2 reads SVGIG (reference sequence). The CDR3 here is CAWSVQQETQYF. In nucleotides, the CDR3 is TGTGCCTGGAGTGTTCAGCAAGAGACCCAGTACTTC.

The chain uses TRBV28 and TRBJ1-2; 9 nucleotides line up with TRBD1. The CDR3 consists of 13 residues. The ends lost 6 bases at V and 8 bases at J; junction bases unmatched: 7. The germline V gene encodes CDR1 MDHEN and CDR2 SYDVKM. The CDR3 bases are TGTGCCAGCAGACCGCGACAGGGGGTAGGCTACACCTTC. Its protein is CASRPRQGVGYTF.

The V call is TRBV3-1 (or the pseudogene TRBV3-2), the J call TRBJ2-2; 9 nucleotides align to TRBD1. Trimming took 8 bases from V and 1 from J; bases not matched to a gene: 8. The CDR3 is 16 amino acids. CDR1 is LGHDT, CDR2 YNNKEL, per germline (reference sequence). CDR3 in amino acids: CASRRGTGLNTGELFF. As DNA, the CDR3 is TGTGCCAGCCGTCGGGGGACAGGGCTGAACACCGGGGAGCTGTTTTTT.

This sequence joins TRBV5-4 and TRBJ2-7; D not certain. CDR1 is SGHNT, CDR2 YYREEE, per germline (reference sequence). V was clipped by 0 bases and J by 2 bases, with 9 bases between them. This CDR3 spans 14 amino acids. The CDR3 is CASSLVGRPYEQYF. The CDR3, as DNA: TGTGCCAGCAGCTTGGTGGGCAGACCCTACGAGCAGTACTTC.

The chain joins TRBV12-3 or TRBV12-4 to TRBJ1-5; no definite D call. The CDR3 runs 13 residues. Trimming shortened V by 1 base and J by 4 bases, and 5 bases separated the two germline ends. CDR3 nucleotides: TGTGCCAGCAGTTTAGACAGAAATCAGCCCCAGCATTTT. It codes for CASSLDRNQPQHF.

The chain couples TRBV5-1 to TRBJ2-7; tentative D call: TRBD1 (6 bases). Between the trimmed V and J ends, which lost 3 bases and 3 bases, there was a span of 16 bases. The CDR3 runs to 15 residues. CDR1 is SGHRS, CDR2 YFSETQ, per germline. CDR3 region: CASSWQTGLGYEQYF. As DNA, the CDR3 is TGCGCCAGCAGCTGGCAGACAGGACTGGGCTACGAGCAGTACTTC.

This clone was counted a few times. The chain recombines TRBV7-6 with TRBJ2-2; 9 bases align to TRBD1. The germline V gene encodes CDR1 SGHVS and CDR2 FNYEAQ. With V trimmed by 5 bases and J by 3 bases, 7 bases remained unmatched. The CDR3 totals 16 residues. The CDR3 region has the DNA TGTGCCAGCAGCCTTGGACAGGGGCCGTACACCGGGGAGCTGTTTTTT. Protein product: CASSLGQGPYTGELFF. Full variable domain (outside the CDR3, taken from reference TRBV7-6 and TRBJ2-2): GAGVSQSPRYKVTKRGQDVALRCDPISGHVSLYWYRQALGQGPEFLTYFNYEAQQDKSGLPNDRFSAERPEGSISTLTIQRTEQRDSAMYRCASSLGQGPYTGELFFGEGSRLTVL.